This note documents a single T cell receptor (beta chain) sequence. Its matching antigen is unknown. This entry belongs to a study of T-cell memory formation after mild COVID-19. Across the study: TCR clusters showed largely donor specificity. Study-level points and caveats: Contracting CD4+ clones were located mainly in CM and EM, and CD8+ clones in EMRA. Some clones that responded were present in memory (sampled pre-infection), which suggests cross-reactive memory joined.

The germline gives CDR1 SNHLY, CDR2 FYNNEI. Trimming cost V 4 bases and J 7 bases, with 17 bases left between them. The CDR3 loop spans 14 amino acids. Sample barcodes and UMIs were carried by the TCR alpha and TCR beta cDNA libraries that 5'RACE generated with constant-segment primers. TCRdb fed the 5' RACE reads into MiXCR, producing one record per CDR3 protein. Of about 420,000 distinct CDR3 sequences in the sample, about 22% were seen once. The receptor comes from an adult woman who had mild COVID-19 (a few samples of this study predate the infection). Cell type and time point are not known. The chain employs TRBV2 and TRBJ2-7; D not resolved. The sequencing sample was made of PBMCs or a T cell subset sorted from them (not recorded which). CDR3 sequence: CASSVSEYSDEQYF. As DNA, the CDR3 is TGTGCCAGCAGTGTGTCAGAGTATTCGGATGAGCAGTACTTC.